The 8 T cell receptor beta chains given below trace back to one sample, sequenced in a study of cytomegalovirus exposure and HLA in healthy donors. Sequenced by immunoSEQ multiplex PCR; TCRdb stores in-frame clones only, minus some. The table has tens of thousands of clones, 85% to 95% seen once. Sequencing input: PBMCs. Receptors originate from a woman under 30 in good health and CMV-seropositive.

The chain employs TRBV2 and TRBJ2-1; 7 bases match TRBD2. Trimming removed 7 bases from V and 9 bases from J; junction bases left unmatched: 6. Germline CDR1 and CDR2: SNHLY and FYNNEI. This CDR3 has 12 amino acids. The CDR3 DNA reads TGTGCCAGCAAGAGGACTAGTTCTGAGCAGTTCTTC. This sequence encodes CASKRTSSEQFF.

The chain employs TRBV9 and TRBJ2-3; D gene uncertain. Germline V gene sequence: CDR1 SGDLS, CDR2 YYNGEE. The CDR3 spans 12 residues. V lost 2 bases, J lost 2 bases, and 3 bases lay in between. Here the CDR3 DNA reads TGTGCCAGCAGCGTCAACACAGATACGCAGTATTTT. Encoded protein: CASSVNTDTQYF.

The chain couples TRBV7-8 to TRBJ1-1, with TRBD1 matching 9 bases. This CDR3 spans 17 amino acids. Trimming removed 1 base from V and 4 bases from J; junction bases left unmatched: 10. Germline loops: CDR1 SGHVS, CDR2 FQNEAQ. The CDR3 DNA follows: TGTGCCAGCAGCTTAGTAGCCGCGGACAGGGGAGGCACTGAAGCTTTCTTT. This sequence encodes CASSLVAADRGGTEAFF.

The rearrangement uses TRBV5-1 and TRBJ2-3, with 8 bases that match TRBD1. Germline CDR1 SGHRS, CDR2 YFSETQ. V shed 2 bases and J 0 bases; nucleotides not matched to a gene: 5. The CDR3 is made up of 16 amino acids. The CDR3 DNA sequence: TGCGCCAGCAGCTTCGACAGGGGTCGGAGCACAGATACGCAGTATTTT. Protein: CASSFDRGRSTDTQYF. Supplemented by reference TRBV5-1 and TRBJ2-3, the full variable domain reads KAGVTQTPRYLIKTRGQQVTLSCSPISGHRSVSWYQQTPGQGLQFLFEYFSETQRNKGNFPGRFSGRQFSNSRSEMNVSTLELGDSALYLCASSFDRGRSTDTQYFGPGTRLTVL.

The CDR3 sequence: CASSPDSGLQHF. Written as DNA, the CDR3 is TGTGCCAGCAGTCCAGATTCGGGACTCCAGCATTTT. The rearrangement links TRBV28 to TRBJ1-5; D might be TRBD1 (5 bases). The V gene lost 5 bases and the J gene lost 12 bases, with 14 bases spanning the gap. CDR3 size: 12 residues. Per germline, CDR1 MDHEN and CDR2 SYDVKM.

The chain combines TRBV18 with TRBJ2-3, with D hard to call. CDR3 length: 12 residues. The germline V gene encodes CDR1 KGHSH and CDR2 LQKENI. Trimming left V 6 bases short and J 6 bases short, with 10 bases between. CDR3 coding DNA: TGTGCCAGCTCGCCCATAGCTGATACGCAGTATTTT. This sequence encodes CASSPIADTQYF.

The chain couples TRBV10-3 to TRBJ2-2; D unresolved. CDR1 and CDR2 from the germline V gene are ENHRY and SYGVKD. The V end lost 0 bases, the J end lost 0 bases, and 5 bases lay between the germline ends. This CDR3 region has 15 residues. CDR3: CAISESAANTGELFF. CDR3 DNA sequence: TGTGCCATCAGTGAGTCGGCGGCGAACACCGGGGAGCTGTTTTTT.

This clone was counted a single time. The chain links TRBV7-9 to TRBJ2-7; D gene uncertain. CDR1 SEHNR and CDR2 FQNEAQ come from the germline V gene (reference sequence). The CDR3 is 13 residues long. Deletions cut 3 bases from V and 1 base from J, with 7 bases between. The DNA of the CDR3 is TGTGCCAGCAGCTTGAGCCTTTCCTACGAGCAGTACTTC. Protein sequence: CASSLSLSYEQYF.